This T cell receptor beta chain was sequenced in a study of identifying expanded T cells in peripheral blood. Study-wide results and limits: Approximately 2-week clone count variance significantly increased as total template count grew. Over around two and four weeks, about 15 and 19 clones changed, versus 1.2 between replicates.

Turning to this clone: Its antigen is unidentified.

The repertoire was sequenced with immunoSEQ multiplex PCR; TCRdb's copy has only in-frame clones and lacks some. The sample has about 110,000 clones; roughly nine tenths are singletons. Germline V CDR1 and CDR2: ENHRY, SYGVKD. The CDR3 is made up of 14 amino acids. V lost 4 bases, J lost 8 bases, and 15 bases lay in between. The sequenced sample consisted of blood. V and J are TRBV10-3 and TRBJ2-1, with D maybe TRBD1 (5 bases). This sequence originates from a person between 18 and 75 years old in good health. CDR3 nucleotides: TGTGCCATCAGTGGAATAAGGGGAAACGATGAGCAGTTCTTC. Its translation: CAISGIRGNDEQFF.